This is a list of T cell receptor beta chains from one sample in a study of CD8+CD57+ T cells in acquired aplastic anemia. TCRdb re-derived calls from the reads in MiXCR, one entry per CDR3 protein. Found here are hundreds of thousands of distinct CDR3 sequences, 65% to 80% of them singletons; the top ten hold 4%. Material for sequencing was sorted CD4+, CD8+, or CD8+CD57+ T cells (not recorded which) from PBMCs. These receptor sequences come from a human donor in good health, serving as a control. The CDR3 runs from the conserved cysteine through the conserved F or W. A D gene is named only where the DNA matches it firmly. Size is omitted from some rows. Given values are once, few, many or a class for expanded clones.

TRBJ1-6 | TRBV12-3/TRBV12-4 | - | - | TGTGCCAGCAGTCCCAGGGTAACTTCACCCCTCCACTTT | CASSPRVTSPLHF
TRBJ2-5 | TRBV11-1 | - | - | TGTGCCAGCAGCCTTGGGAAGAAGGAGGAGACCCAGTACTTC | CASSLGKKEETQYF
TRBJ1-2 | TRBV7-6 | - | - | TGTGCCAGCAGCTTACGCACCAGGGAAAACACACGGTACACCTTC | CASSLRTRENTRYTF
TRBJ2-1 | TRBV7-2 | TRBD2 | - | TGTGCCAGCAGATTGACTAGCGGGGGGGTCAATGAGCAGTTCTTC | CASRLTSGGVNEQFF
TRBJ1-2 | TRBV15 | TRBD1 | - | TGTGCCACCAGCATAGAGACAGGGGGTAATAACTATGGCTACACCTTC | CATSIETGGNNYGYTF
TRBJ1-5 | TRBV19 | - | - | TGTGCCAGTAGTATGGTGACGGGTGGCAATCAGCCCCAGCATTTT | CASSMVTGGNQPQHF
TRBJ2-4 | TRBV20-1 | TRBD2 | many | TGCAGTGCTAGGGGAGGGGTACTAGCCAAAAACATTCAGTACTTC | CSARGGVLAKNIQYF
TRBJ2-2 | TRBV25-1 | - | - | TGTGCCAGCAGTGATGGTCAGGTCGGAGGGGGGCTGTTTTTT | CASSDGQVGGGLFF
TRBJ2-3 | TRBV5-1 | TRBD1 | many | TGCGCCAGCAGCTTGGGGCAGGGGGTAACAGATACGCAGTATTTT | CASSLGQGVTDTQYF
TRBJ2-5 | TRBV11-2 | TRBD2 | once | TGTGCCAGCAGCCACATTAAGACTAGCGGGGGGGCGCCCGCTGAAGAGACCCAGTACTTC | CASSHIKTSGGAPAEETQYF
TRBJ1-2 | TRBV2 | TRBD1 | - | TGTGCCAGTCCGGGACAGGGGGCGCTTGGCTACACCTTC | CASPGQGALGYTF
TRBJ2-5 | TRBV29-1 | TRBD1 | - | TGCAGCGTTGCAACAGGGGGCCTGGAGGACCAGTACTTC | CSVATGGLEDQYF
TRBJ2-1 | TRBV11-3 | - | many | TGTGCCAGCAGCTTAGTCGGAAGAAACTACAATGAGCAGTTCTTC | CASSLVGRNYNEQFF
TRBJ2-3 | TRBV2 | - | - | TGTGCCAGCAACGACCGGGGCACAGATACGCAGTATTTT | CASNDRGTDTQYF
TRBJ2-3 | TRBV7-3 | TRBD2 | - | TGTGCCAGCAGCGGGACTAGCGGGAGACATCCCACAGATACGCAGTATTTT | CASSGTSGRHPTDTQYF
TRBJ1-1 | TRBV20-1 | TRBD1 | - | TGCAGTGCTCAGGGGGCTAGCGGCTTCACTGAAGCTTTCTTT | CSAQGASGFTEAFF
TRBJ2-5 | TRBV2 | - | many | TGTGCCAGCAGTGTTCTGGGCCTTACTAAGAGTGGGACCCAGTACTTC | CASSVLGLTKSGTQYF
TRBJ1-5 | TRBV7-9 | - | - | TGCGCCAGCAGTCGAGGCTCCGGCAGGCGGTACAGTCCGCCCCAGCATTTT | CASSRGSGRRYSPPQHF
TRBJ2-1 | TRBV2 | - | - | TGTGCCAGCAGTGTGGGCGGCTTCCTTGAAGCGCAGTTTTTC | CASSVGGFLEAQFF
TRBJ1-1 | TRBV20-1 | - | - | TGCAGTGCCAGAGGGGGGGTGGGCACTGAAGCTTTCTTT | CSARGGVGTEAFF
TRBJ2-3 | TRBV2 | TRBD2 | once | TGTGCCAGCAGCCCCGGGGCGGGAGGTAACGGTGCGCAGTATTTT | CASSPGAGGNGAQYF
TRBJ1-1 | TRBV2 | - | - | TGTGCCAGCAGCTTTAAACAGAACAGTGACGCTTTCTTT | CASSFKQNSDAFF
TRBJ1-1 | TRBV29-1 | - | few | TGCAGCGTGGAGTGGAAGGAAGCTTTCTTT | CSVEWKEAFF
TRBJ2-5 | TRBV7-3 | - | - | - | CASSFGNQPQHFDF
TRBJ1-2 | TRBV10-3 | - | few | TGTGCCATCAGTGACCGCCAGGGGATGGGCGGCTACACCTTC | CAISDRQGMGGYTF
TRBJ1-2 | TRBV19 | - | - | TGCGCCAGCAGCCATGCGTGGGGGACGACAGCTAACTATGGCTACACCTTC | CASSHAWGTTANYGYTF
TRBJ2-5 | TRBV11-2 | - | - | TGTGCCGGCAGCTTAGATGGAAGGGGGGTGCGGGAGACCCAGTACTTC | CAGSLDGRGVRETQYF
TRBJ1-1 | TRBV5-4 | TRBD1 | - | TGTGCCAGCAGCGCTGGCCAGGGGGCTGAAGCTTTCTTT | CASSAGQGAEAFF
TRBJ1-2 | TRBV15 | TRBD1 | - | TGTGCCAGCAGCCGAGATCAGGCAGGGGGCTACGACTACACCTTC | CASSRDQAGGYDYTF
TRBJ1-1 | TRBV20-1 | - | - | TGCAGTGCTAGAGAGTCCGGGGCCGGGGGTGAAGCTTTCTTT | CSARESGAGGEAFF
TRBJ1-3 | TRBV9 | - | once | TGTGCCAGCACTTCGCGGGTAGGGCATGGCTACACCTCCATATATTTT | CASTSRVGHGYTSIYF
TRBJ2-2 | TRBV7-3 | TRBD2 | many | TGTGCCAGCAGCGTGGGACTAGCGGGGGCAGTCGGGGAGCTGTTTTTT | CASSVGLAGAVGELFF
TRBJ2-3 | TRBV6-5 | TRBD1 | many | TGTGCCAGCAGCTTTCAGGGGGCAAGCACAGATACGCAGTATTTT | CASSFQGASTDTQYF
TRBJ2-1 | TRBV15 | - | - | TGTGCCACCAGTAAGGACAGCTACAATGAGCAGTTCTTC | CATSKDSYNEQFF
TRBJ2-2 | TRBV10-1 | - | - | TGCGCCAGCCGACTCGCACTTCTGAACATCGGGGAGCTGTTTTTT | CASRLALLNIGELFF
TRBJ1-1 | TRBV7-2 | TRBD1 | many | TGTGCCAGCAGCTTTAGACAGGGGCAGACTGAAGCTTTCTTT | CASSFRQGQTEAFF
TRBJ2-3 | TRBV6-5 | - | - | TGTGCCAGCACCAGGGTTAAGGATACGCAGTATTTT | CASTRVKDTQYF
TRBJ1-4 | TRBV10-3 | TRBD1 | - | TGTGCCATCAGCACAGGGGGGTCTAGAAAGCTGTTTTTT | CAISTGGSRKLFF
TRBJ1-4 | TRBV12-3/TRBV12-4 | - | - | TGTGCCAGCAGGGCCACAGGGTTAACTAATGAAAAACTGTTTTTT | CASRATGLTNEKLFF
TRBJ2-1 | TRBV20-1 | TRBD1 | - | TGCAGTGCTCCCGCCGGGACAGGGGGCAATGAGCAGTTCTTC | CSAPAGTGGNEQFF
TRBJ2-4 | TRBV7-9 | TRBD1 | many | TGTGCCAGCAGCTCTTCGACAGGGCCCATTCAGTACTTC | CASSSSTGPIQYF